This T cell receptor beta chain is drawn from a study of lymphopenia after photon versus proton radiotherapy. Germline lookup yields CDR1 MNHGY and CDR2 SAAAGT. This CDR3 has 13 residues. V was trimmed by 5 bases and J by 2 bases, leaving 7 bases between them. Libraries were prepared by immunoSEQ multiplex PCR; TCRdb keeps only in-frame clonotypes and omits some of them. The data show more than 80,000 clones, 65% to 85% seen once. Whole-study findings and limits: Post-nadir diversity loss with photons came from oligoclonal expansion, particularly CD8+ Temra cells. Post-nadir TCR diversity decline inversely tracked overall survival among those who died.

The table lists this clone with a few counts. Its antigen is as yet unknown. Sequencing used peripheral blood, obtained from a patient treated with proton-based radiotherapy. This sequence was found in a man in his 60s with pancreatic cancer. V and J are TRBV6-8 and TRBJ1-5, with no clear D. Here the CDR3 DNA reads TGTGCCAGCAGTCGACACTGCAATCAGCCCCAGCATTTT. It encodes CASSRHCNQPQHF.